The rows below give T cell receptor beta chains drawn from one sample of a study of blood T cells in healthy people across ages. A single record per CDR3 protein comes from TCRdb applying MiXCR to the 5' RACE reads. This sample yields approximately 1.5 million distinct CDR3 sequences, of which about 31% are seen a single time; roughly 10% belongs to the top ten. The specimen sequenced was blood. These receptors were obtained from a woman aged 25 to 39 in good health. Each CDR3 is given with its conserved first and last residue. The order of the fields is clone size, J gene, V gene, D gene, CDR3 protein, CDR3 DNA. D genes are given only for firm matches. Size values are once, few and many counts, or a class for expanded clones, and some rows have none.

. TRBJ2-4 TRBV30 . CAWSKGVEQYF TGTGCCTGGAGTAAGGGTGTGGAGCAGTACTTC
few TRBJ1-2 TRBV7-9 TRBD1 CASSLNLKGQGFYGYTF TGTGCCAGCAGCTTGAATCTTAAAGGACAGGGATTCTATGGCTACACCTTC
few TRBJ2-1 TRBV7-2 . CASSLGWATYNEQFF TGTGCCAGCAGCTTGGGTTGGGCGACCTACAATGAGCAGTTCTTC
few TRBJ1-5 TRBV7-8 . CASSLGTISQPQHF TGTGCCAGCAGCTTAGGAACAATCAGTCAGCCCCAGCATTTT
. TRBJ2-1 TRBV27 . CASSPRKGVGTDNEQFF TGTGCCAGCAGCCCCAGGAAGGGGGTGGGGACCGACAATGAGCAGTTCTTC
few TRBJ1-1 TRBV7-9 . CASSFITETNTEAFF TGTGCCAGCAGCTTTATTACGGAGACGAACACTGAAGCTTTCTTT
. TRBJ1-1 TRBV4-1 TRBD1 CASSHPGTGIGNTEAFF TGCGCCAGCAGCCACCCCGGGACAGGGATAGGGAACACTGAAGCTTTCTTT
. TRBJ1-5 TRBV30 . CAWSPQHNQPQHF TGTGCCTGGAGTCCCCAGCATAATCAGCCCCAGCATTTT
few TRBJ1-2 TRBV28 TRBD1 CASSQGAIGYTF TGTGCCAGCAGTCAGGGGGCGATAGGCTACACCTTC
. TRBJ2-1 TRBV7-2 TRBD2 CASSFGTSGRIRSSEQFF TGTGCCAGCAGCTTTGGGACTAGCGGGAGAATAAGGAGTAGTGAGCAGTTCTTC
few TRBJ1-2 TRBV9 . CASSVGEGHGYTF TGTGCCAGCAGCGTAGGTGAGGGACACGGCTACACCTTC
few TRBJ2-1 TRBV28 . CASDRRSSYNEQFF TGTGCCAGCGACCGCAGGAGCTCCTACAATGAGCAGTTCTTC
many TRBJ2-5 TRBV6-5 TRBD2 CASSYGPGGETQYF TGTGCCAGCAGTTACGGCCCGGGGGGAGAGACCCAGTACTTC
. TRBJ2-1 TRBV4-2 TRBD2 CASSQGVAGVNEQFF TGTGCCAGCAGCCAAGGGGTAGCGGGAGTCAATGAGCAGTTCTTC
. TRBJ2-2 TRBV4-1 TRBD2 CASSPRLTSGGAGELFF TGCGCCAGCAGCCCCAGGCTGACTAGCGGGGGGGCCGGGGAGCTGTTTTTT
. TRBJ1-5 TRBV28 . CASTLGSSQNQPQHF TGTGCCAGCACCCTCGGGTCCAGTCAGAATCAGCCCCAGCATTTT
. TRBJ1-2 TRBV7-2 . CASSLAIQQVDGCTF TGTGCCAGCAGCTTAGCGATCCAACAGGTTGATGGCTGCACCTTC
many TRBJ2-3 TRBV12-3/TRBV12-4 TRBD2 CASTPSPLRGGIADTQYF TGTGCCAGCACCCCCTCACCGTTGCGGGGGGGCATAGCAGATACGCAGTATTTT
few TRBJ2-6 TRBV7-9 TRBD2 CASSPGGLASGANVLTF TGTGCCAGCAGCCCGGGAGGACTGGCCTCTGGGGCCAACGTCCTGACTTTC
. TRBJ1-2 TRBV6-1 . CASSEASWQGVGYGYTF TGTGCCAGCAGTGAAGCTTCGTGGCAGGGCGTGGGCTATGGCTACACCTTC
many TRBJ2-1 TRBV18 . CASSPPSSNEQFF TGTGCCAGCAGCCCCCCTTCTTCAAATGAGCAGTTCTTC
. TRBJ2-5 TRBV5-6 TRBD1 CASSWWGTGGTGETQYF TGTGCCAGCAGCTGGTGGGGGACAGGGGGAACCGGAGAGACCCAGTACTTC
many TRBJ1-5 TRBV3-1 . CASSQTGTNQPQHF TGTGCCAGCAGCCAAACAGGTACGAATCAGCCCCAGCATTTT
. TRBJ1-2 TRBV5-1 . CASSYRDGLGYTF TGCGCCAGCAGCTACAGGGATGGGCTTGGCTACACCTTC
few TRBJ1-5 TRBV15 TRBD1 CATSRRTGGGQPQHF TGTGCCACCAGCAGAAGGACAGGGGGAGGTCAGCCCCAGCATTTT
. TRBJ2-1 TRBV2 . CASRPRTGYNEQFF TGTGCCAGCAGGCCGAGGACGGGTTACAATGAGCAGTTCTTC
few TRBJ2-1 TRBV12-3/TRBV12-4 . CASSRRELGYNEQFF TGTGCCAGCTCTAGAAGGGAGTTGGGATACAATGAGCAGTTCTTC
. TRBJ2-7 TRBV7-9 TRBD1 CASSPYMGTEFYEQYF TGTGCCAGCAGCCCGTACATGGGGACAGAATTCTACGAGCAGTACTTC
. TRBJ2-5 TRBV20-1 TRBD2 CSAHLAGGLETQYF TGCAGTGCTCACCTAGCGGGAGGTTTGGAGACCCAGTACTTC
. TRBJ2-1 TRBV5-6 TRBD2 CASSRTRYNEQFF TGTGCCAGCAGCCGGACTAGGTACAATGAGCAGTTCTTC
few TRBJ2-7 TRBV7-3 . CASSLGPASSYEQYF TGTGCCAGCAGCTTAGGTCCCGCCTCCTCCTACGAGCAGTACTTC
many TRBJ1-5 TRBV12-3/TRBV12-4 TRBD1 CASSRGTGSVQPQHF TGTGCCAGCAGTCGAGGGACAGGGTCCGTTCAGCCCCAGCATTTT